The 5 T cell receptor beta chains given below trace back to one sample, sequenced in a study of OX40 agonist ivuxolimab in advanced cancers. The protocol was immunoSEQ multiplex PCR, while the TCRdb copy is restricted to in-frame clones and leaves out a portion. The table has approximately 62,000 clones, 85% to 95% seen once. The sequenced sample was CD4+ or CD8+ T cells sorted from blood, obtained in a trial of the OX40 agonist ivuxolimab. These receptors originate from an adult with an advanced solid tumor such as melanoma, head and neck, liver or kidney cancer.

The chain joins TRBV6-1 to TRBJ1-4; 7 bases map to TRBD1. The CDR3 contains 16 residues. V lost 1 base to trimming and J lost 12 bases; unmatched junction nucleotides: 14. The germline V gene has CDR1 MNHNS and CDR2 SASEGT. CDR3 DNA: TGTGCCAGCAGTGAAGTAGGTGACAGGGTCCTTCCTCAACTGTTTTTT. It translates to CASSEVGDRVLPQLFF.

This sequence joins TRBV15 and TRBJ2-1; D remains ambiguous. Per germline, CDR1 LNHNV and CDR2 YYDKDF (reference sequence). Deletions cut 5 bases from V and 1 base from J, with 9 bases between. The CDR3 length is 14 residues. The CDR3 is CATSPPPSYNEQFF. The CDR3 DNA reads TGTGCCACCAGCCCCCCCCCTTCCTACAATGAGCAGTTCTTC.

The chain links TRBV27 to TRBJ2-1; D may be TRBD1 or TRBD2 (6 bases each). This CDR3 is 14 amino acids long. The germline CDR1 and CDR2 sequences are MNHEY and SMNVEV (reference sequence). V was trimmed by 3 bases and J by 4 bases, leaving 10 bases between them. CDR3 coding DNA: TGTGCCAGCAGTTTTGGGGGGCTTTACAATGAGCAGTTCTTC. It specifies CASSFGGLYNEQFF.

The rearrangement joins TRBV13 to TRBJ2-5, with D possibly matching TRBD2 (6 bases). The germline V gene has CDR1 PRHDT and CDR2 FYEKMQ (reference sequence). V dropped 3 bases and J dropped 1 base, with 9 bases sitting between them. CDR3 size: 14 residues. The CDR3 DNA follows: TGTGCCAGCAGCTTCCGGGACTTCCAAGAGACCCAGTACTTC. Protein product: CASSFRDFQETQYF. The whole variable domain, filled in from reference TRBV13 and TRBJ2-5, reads AAGVIQSPRHLIKEKRETATLKCYPIPRHDTVYWYQQGPGQDPQFLISFYEKMQSDKGSIPDRFSAQQFSDYHSELNMSSLELGDSALYFCASSFRDFQETQYFGPGTRLLVL.

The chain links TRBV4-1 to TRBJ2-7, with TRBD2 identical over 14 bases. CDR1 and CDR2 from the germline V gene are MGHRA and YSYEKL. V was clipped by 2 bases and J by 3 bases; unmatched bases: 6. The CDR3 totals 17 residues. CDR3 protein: CASSQTTTSGGDYEQYF. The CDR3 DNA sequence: TGCGCCAGCAGCCAAACAACGACTAGCGGGGGGGACTACGAGCAGTACTTC.